This T cell receptor (beta chain) was obtained from a study of post-analysis software for immune sequencing data. On the study more broadly: Relapsing-remitting, secondary progressive and progressive-relapsing forms of multiple sclerosis all featured among disease courses.

The study's findings and limits: When compared against controls, multiple sclerosis patients showed significantly lower normalized Chao1 diversity. TRBV segments more frequent in patients than in controls numbered five and included TRBV5-6, TRBV5-1 and TRBV20-1.

Note on this clonotype: The antigen remains undetermined.

The CDR3 contains 15 residues. CDR1 and CDR2 from the germline V gene are MNHNS and SASEGT. V trimming: 7 bases; J trimming: 8 bases; junction bases outside the gene matches: 10. Unique molecular identifiers were present in the TCR beta cDNA libraries. TCRdb independently ran MiXCR on the PCR reads; one entry per CDR3 protein. The sample holds around 500,000 distinct CDR3 sequences; 34% are singletons and the top ten take 6%. This clonotype originated in a girl aged 2 to 17 with multiple sclerosis. This rearrangement joins TRBV6-1 to TRBJ2-1; 11 bases align to TRBD1. The specimen sequenced was blood. The CDR3 loop reads CASTAPGQGGHEQFF. In DNA, the CDR3 is TGTGCCAGCACCGCGCCGGGACAGGGGGGTCATGAGCAGTTCTTC.